The T cell receptor (beta chain) described here comes from a study of CD4 T cells in relation to SARS-CoV-2 and coronaviruses. Profiled with immunoSEQ multiplex PCR; TCRdb holds only in-frame clones, not every one. The data hold 35,000 to 40,000 clones, with more than 60% observed a single time. This clone was detected once. Its antigen is unknown. The TCR comes from an adult with COVID-19. The sequenced sample consisted of memory CD4+ T cells from PBMCs, cultured in vitro.

The CDR3 spells CAISEEQGGTEAFF. CDR3 DNA sequence: TGTGCCATCAGTGAGGAACAGGGGGGCACTGAAGCTTTCTTT. This rearrangement joins TRBV10-3 to TRBJ1-1; 8 bases match TRBD1. The CDR3 is 14 amino acids. J was trimmed by 4 bases and V by 2 bases; bases with no gene match: 3. Germline loops: CDR1 ENHRY, CDR2 SYGVKD.